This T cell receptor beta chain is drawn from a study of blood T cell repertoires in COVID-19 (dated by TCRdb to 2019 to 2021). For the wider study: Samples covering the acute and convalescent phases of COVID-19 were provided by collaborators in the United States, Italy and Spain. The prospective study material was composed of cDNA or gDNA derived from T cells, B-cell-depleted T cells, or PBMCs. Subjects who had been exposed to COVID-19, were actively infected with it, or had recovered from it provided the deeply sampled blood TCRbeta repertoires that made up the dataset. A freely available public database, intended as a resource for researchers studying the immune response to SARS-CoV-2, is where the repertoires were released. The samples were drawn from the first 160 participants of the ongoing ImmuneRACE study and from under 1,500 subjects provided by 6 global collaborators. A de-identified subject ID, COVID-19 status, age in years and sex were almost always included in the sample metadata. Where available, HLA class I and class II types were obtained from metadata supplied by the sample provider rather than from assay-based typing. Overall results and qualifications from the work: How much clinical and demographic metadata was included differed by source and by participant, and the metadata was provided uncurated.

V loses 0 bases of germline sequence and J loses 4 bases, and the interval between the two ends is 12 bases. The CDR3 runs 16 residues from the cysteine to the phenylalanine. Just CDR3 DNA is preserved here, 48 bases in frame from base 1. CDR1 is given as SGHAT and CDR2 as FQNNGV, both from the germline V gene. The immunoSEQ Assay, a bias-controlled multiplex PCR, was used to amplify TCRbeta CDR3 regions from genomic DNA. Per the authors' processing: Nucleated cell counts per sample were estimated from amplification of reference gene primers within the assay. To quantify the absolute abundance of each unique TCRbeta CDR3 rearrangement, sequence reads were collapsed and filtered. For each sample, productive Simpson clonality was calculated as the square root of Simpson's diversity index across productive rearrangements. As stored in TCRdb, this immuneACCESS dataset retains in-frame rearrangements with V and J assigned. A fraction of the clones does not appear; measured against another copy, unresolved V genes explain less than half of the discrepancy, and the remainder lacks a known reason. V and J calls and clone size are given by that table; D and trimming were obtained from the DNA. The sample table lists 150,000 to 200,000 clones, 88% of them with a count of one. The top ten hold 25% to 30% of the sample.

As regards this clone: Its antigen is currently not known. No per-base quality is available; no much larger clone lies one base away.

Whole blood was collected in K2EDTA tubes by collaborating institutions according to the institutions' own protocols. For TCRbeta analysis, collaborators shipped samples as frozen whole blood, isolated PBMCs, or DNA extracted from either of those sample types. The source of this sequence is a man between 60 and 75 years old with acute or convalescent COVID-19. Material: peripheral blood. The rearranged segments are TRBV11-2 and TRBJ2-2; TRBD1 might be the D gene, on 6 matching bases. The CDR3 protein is CASSLEPGAATGELFF. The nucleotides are TGTGCCAGCAGCTTAGAGCCAGGGGCAGCCACCGGGGAGCTGTTTTTT.